What follows are 27 T cell receptor beta chains derived from one specimen sequenced in a study of T-cell memory formation after mild COVID-19. A single record per CDR3 protein comes from TCRdb applying MiXCR to the 5' RACE reads. The table lists over 130,000 distinct CDR3 sequences, 11% to 15% of them singletons, with about 30% in the top ten. The sequenced material came from PBMCs or a T cell subset sorted from them (not recorded which). These receptors originate from an adult woman who had mild COVID-19 (a few samples of this study predate the infection). Cell type and time point are not known.

There are a few counts of this clonotype. The J gene is TRBJ2-1, the V gene TRBV6-6; 7 nucleotides agree with TRBD2. V dropped 11 bases and J dropped 7; count of bases not matched to a gene: 5. This CDR3 has 11 residues. Germline CDR1 is MNHNY and CDR2 is SVGAGI (reference sequence). The CDR3 spells CACQAGNEQFF. The CDR3, as DNA: TGTGCCTGCCAAGCGGGGAATGAGCAGTTCTTC.

This clonotype has ten or more counts. This chain joins TRBV4-1 and TRBJ2-7; D is possibly TRBD2 (6 bases). Per the germline V gene, CDR1 is MGHRA and CDR2 is YSYEKL. This CDR3 contains 16 residues. The V gene lost 0 bases and the J gene lost 1 base, with 13 bases spanning the gap. This chain's CDR3 is CASSQEVGDSSYEQYF. The CDR3 DNA reads TGCGCCAGCAGCCAAGAGGTCGGGGACTCATCCTACGAGCAGTACTTC.

The chain uses TRBV30 and TRBJ2-7; D ambiguous. V gave up 2 bases and J gave up 0 bases, with 14 bases separating them. Germline CDR1 is GTSNPN and CDR2 is SVGIG (reference sequence). The CDR3 covers 15 residues. CDR3 amino acids: CAWSSGLSSSYEQYF. DNA for the CDR3: TGTGCCTGGAGTTCCGGCTTGTCGAGCTCCTACGAGCAGTACTTC.

The rearrangement links TRBV12-5 to TRBJ1-1, with D perhaps TRBD1 (5 bases). CDR3 length: 13 amino acids. The V end was cut by 0 bases, the J end by 4 bases, with 6 bases between. CDR1 is LGHNT, CDR2 FRNRAP, per germline. The CDR3 spells CASGLVQGTEAFF. The CDR3 region has the DNA TGTGCTAGTGGTTTGGTCCAGGGCACTGAAGCTTTCTTT.

The rearrangement links TRBV24-1 to TRBJ1-1, with no clear D. The CDR3 has 15 residues. V was trimmed by 4 bases and J by 5 bases, leaving 16 bases between them. CDR1 and CDR2 from the germline V gene are KGHDR and SFDVKD. CDR3 amino acids: CATSDHTGSMTEAFF. Here the CDR3 DNA reads TGTGCCACCAGTGACCACACGGGGTCCATGACTGAAGCTTTCTTT.

The V call is TRBV12-3 or TRBV12-4, the J call TRBJ2-3; possible D gene TRBD2, 6 bases. This CDR3 comprises 16 residues. V lost 6 bases to trimming and J lost 1 base, with 17 bases between them. The CDR3 is CASSSFGGSRTDTQYF. The CDR3 bases are TGTGCCAGCAGCTCCTTTGGGGGGTCTCGCACAGATACGCAGTATTTT.

In this sample, this clonotype turned up many times. The rearrangement links TRBV9 to TRBJ2-1; 8 positions agree with TRBD2. The CDR3 spans 15 residues. CDR1 is SGDLS, CDR2 YYNGEE, per germline. With 4 bases clipped from V and 7 bases from J, the junction kept 10 bases outside the gene matches. CDR3 DNA sequence: TGTGCCAGCAGCCCCGGGGGGGGCCTTGTGAATGAGCAGTTCTTC. It yields the protein CASSPGGGLVNEQFF.

This clonotype has a handful of counts. This chain links TRBV6-5 with TRBJ2-3, with D possibly being TRBD1 or TRBD2 (5 bases each). Germline assignment: CDR1 MNHEY and CDR2 SVGAGI. V lost 3 bases, J lost 0 bases, and 16 bases lay in between. The CDR3 loop spans 17 amino acids. CDR3 protein: CASSYAPGTESTDTQYF. As DNA, the CDR3 is TGTGCCAGCAGTTATGCCCCCGGGACCGAGAGCACAGATACGCAGTATTTT.

This clonotype occurred many times. The CDR3 here is CASSFPHGGGADTQYF. The CDR3 nucleotides are TGCGCCAGCAGCTTTCCTCACGGGGGGGGCGCGGATACGCAGTATTTT. V and J are TRBV5-1 and TRBJ2-3, with 8 bases identical to TRBD2. The CDR3 length is 16 residues. V lost 2 bases, J lost 6 bases, and 11 bases stayed unmatched. Germline V gene lookup returns CDR1 SGHRS and CDR2 YFSETQ.

This clonotype was counted only a few times. This sequence joins TRBV20-1 and TRBJ1-2; D may be TRBD1 (6 bases). Trimming took off 3 bases at V and 3 bases at J, with 11 bases between the two ends. This CDR3 comprises 13 residues. In germline, CDR1 is DFQATT, CDR2 SNEGSKA (reference sequence). CDR3 sequence reads: CSASYREDYGYTF. The CDR3 DNA reads TGCAGTGCTAGCTACAGGGAGGACTATGGCTACACCTTC.

In this sample, this clonotype turned up a few times. The chain is built from TRBV20-1 and TRBJ2-5; 10 nucleotides align to TRBD2. Germline-derived CDR1 and CDR2 are DFQATT and SNEGSKA (reference sequence). The CDR3 runs to 15 residues. Trimming removed 0 bases from V and 5 bases from J; junction bases left unmatched: 6. The CDR3 reads CSARDQRGGRETQYF. CDR3 nucleotides: TGCAGTGCTAGAGATCAGCGGGGGGGCCGTGAGACCCAGTACTTC.

J is TRBJ2-2 and V is TRBV7-9; no reliable D call. Germline CDR1 reads SEHNR; CDR2 reads FQNEAQ (reference sequence). V lost 4 bases to trimming and J lost 3 bases, with 12 bases between them. The CDR3 has 15 amino acids. CDR3 bases: TGTGCCAGCAGCTCCGGCTTCTCGGACACCGGGGAGCTGTTTTTT. Its protein is CASSSGFSDTGELFF.

This clonotype was seen a handful of times. A read error may produce the germline difference seen at one junction end. The chain couples TRBV11-2 to TRBJ2-5; the D gene is possibly TRBD2 (6 bases). Looked up from germline, CDR1 is SGHAT and CDR2 is FQNNGV. The CDR3 extends over 14 amino acids. The CDR3 sequence: CASSPISVAEGWSF. DNA of the CDR3: TGTGCCAGCAGCCCGATCTCGGTGGCGGAGGGATGGAGCTTC.

This sequence joins TRBV19 and TRBJ2-2; 7 bases are a match to TRBD1. The CDR3 sequence is 14 residues long. J gave up 0 bases and V 6 bases, and 1 base lay outside the gene matches. The germline V gene encodes CDR1 LNHDA and CDR2 SQIVND (reference sequence). The chain's CDR3 is CASRTGTNTGELFF. DNA for the CDR3: TGTGCCAGTAGGACAGGGACGAACACCGGGGAGCTGTTTTTT.

This clonotype was recorded a few times. The V call is TRBV5-6, the J call TRBJ2-4; 9 bases are shared with TRBD1. Germline assignment: CDR1 SGHDT and CDR2 YYEEEE. J lost 4 bases, V lost 2 bases, and 1 base had no gene match. CDR3 length: 14 residues. Written as DNA, the CDR3 is TGTGCCAGCAGCTTCGGGACAGGGAAAAACATTCAGTACTTC. This encodes CASSFGTGKNIQYF.

This clonotype was found a few times. This chain links TRBV29-1 with TRBJ2-4, with D perhaps matching TRBD1 (6 bases). This CDR3 comprises 11 residues. Germline V gene sequence: CDR1 SQVTM, CDR2 ANQGSEA. V was shortened by 6 bases and J by 15 bases, with 18 bases between the two germline ends. CDR3 DNA: TGCAGCGTGAACTCAGGGGCTAAGGGGTACTTC. This sequence encodes CSVNSGAKGYF.

This clonotype has a handful of counts. The CDR3 region is CASSQVRTGTYEQYF. In nucleotides, the CDR3 is TGCGCCAGCAGCCAAGTGAGGACAGGGACCTACGAGCAGTACTTC. V and J are TRBV4-1 and TRBJ2-7; 8 bases line up with TRBD1. Germline CDR1 reads MGHRA; CDR2 reads YSYEKL. This CDR3 comprises 15 residues. The trim removed 1 base at V and 2 bases at J, leaving 4 bases unmatched.

The V and J genes are TRBV18 and TRBJ2-3; no definite D call. With 2 bases removed from V and 0 bases from J, the gap between germline ends came to 3 bases. The germline V gene has CDR1 KGHSH and CDR2 LQKENI. This CDR3 is built from 13 residues. The CDR3 reads CASSPSSTDTQYF. The DNA for the CDR3 is TGTGCCAGCTCACCATCGAGCACAGATACGCAGTATTTT. The full variable domain, with the rest looked up from reference TRBV18 and TRBJ2-3, is NAGVMQNPRHLVRRRGQEARLRCSPMKGHSHVYWYRQLPEEGLKFMVYLQKENIIDESGMPKERFSAEFPKEGPSILRIQQVVRGDSAAYFCASSPSSTDTQYFGPGTRLTVL.

The sample holds a few counts of this clonotype. The rearrangement joins TRBV7-9 to TRBJ2-1, with D hard to call. The CDR3 is made up of 13 amino acids. Trimming cost V 4 bases and J 4 bases, with 8 bases left between them. In germline, CDR1 is SEHNR, CDR2 FQNEAQ (reference sequence). In DNA, the CDR3 is TGTGCCAGCAGCTCCCCTCCTTACAATGAGCAGTTCTTC. Translating it yields CASSSPPYNEQFF.

V and J are TRBV6-6 and TRBJ1-5; 9 bases align to TRBD1. Germline CDR1 reads MNHNY; CDR2 reads SVGAGI (reference sequence). This CDR3 is 17 amino acids long. The V segment lost 5 bases and the J segment 4 bases; nucleotides outside the gene matches: 12. CDR3 in DNA: TGTGCCAGCAGTCCACTGGGGGGACAGGGACTGAATCAGCCCCAGCATTTT. Its translation: CASSPLGGQGLNQPQHF.

There are many counts of this clonotype. The chain has TRBV5-1 and TRBJ2-7, with D possibly being TRBD2 (5 bases). The germline V and J ends were trimmed by 6 bases and 3 bases, with 13 bases remaining between them. The CDR3 has 13 residues. Germline V CDR1 and CDR2: SGHRS, YFSETQ. The DNA for the CDR3 is TGCGCCAGCAAAGACGAGGGATTCTACGAGCAGTACTTC. This codes for CASKDEGFYEQYF.

A few counts support this clonotype. The chain is built from TRBV12-3 or TRBV12-4 and TRBJ2-1; D possibly matches TRBD1 or TRBD2 (5 bases each). The length of the CDR3 is 13 residues. Deletions cut 6 bases from V and 5 bases from J, with 11 bases between. CDR3 nucleotides: TGTGCCAGCAGAAGGGACGAGGACAATGAGCAGTTCTTC. Protein: CASRRDEDNEQFF.

The chain recombines TRBV13 with TRBJ1-1; TRBD1 aligns across 7 bases. Per the germline V gene, CDR1 is PRHDT and CDR2 is FYEKMQ (reference sequence). This CDR3 has 12 residues. V gave up 4 bases and J gave up 8 bases; unmatched junction bases: 4. This chain's CDR3 is CASSSQQGEAFF. The DNA for the CDR3 is TGTGCCAGCAGCTCACAACAGGGGGAAGCTTTCTTT.

The gene calls are TRBV24-1 and TRBJ1-1; D unclear. The V end lost 8 bases, the J end lost 9 bases, and 15 bases lay between the germline ends. Germline CDR1 is KGHDR and CDR2 is SFDVKD. The CDR3 sequence is 12 residues long. In DNA, the CDR3 is TGTGCCACCACTAGCGGCCTAGGGAAAGCTTTCTTT. This sequence encodes CATTSGLGKAFF.

This clonotype was counted a few times. The chain is built from TRBV9 and TRBJ2-1; 8 nucleotides agree with TRBD2. The germline gives CDR1 SGDLS, CDR2 YYNGEE. CDR3 length: 15 residues. V gave up 3 bases and J gave up 5 bases; unmatched junction bases: 7. The CDR3 here is CASSASGLGDNEQFF. CDR3 DNA: TGTGCCAGCAGCGCCTCGGGACTAGGGGACAATGAGCAGTTCTTC.

J is TRBJ2-2 and V is TRBV12-3 or TRBV12-4, with TRBD1 matching 8 bases. V dropped 3 bases and J dropped 1; count of bases not matched to a gene: 10. This CDR3 comprises 18 residues. Here the CDR3 reads CASSLGTGTLLNTGELFF. In DNA form, the CDR3 reads TGTGCCAGCAGTTTGGGGACAGGCACCTTATTGAACACCGGGGAGCTGTTTTTT.

This clonotype was seen more than once but under ten times. The V call is TRBV7-6, the J call TRBJ2-1; D is possibly TRBD2 (5 bases). Germline CDR1 SGHVS, CDR2 FNYEAQ. This CDR3 contains 15 residues. Deletions cut 1 base from V and 3 bases from J, with 10 bases between. Here the CDR3 reads CASSLGAGNYNEQFF. CDR3 bases: TGTGCCAGCAGCTTAGGAGCCGGGAACTACAATGAGCAGTTCTTC.